This TCR beta chain is from a study of stem cell transplantation in POMP-related autoinflammatory disease. Study-wide background: Defective thymoproteasomes were hypothesized to impair CD8+ T-cell positive selection. Through one year post-transplant, neutrophils and platelets were 100% of graft donor origin.

Produced via immunoSEQ multiplex PCR; TCRdb's table is partial and in-frame only. Here the sample spans over 60,000 clones, roughly 88% being singletons. PRAID featured prominent immunodeficiency. The TCR originated in a human patient with POMP-related autoinflammation and immune dysregulation (PRAID). Some of the T cells might come from the graft donor. Sequenced material: CD4+ T cells from PBMCs, taken after stem cell transplantation.

CDR3 loop: CASSALVGKGQPQHF. CDR3 coding DNA: TGTGCCAGCAGCGCCCTAGTGGGTAAGGGTCAGCCCCAGCATTTT. The rearrangement joins TRBV7-8 to TRBJ1-5; D is ambiguous. The germline CDR1 and CDR2 sequences are SGHVS and FQNEAQ. This CDR3 is built from 15 residues. Trimming removed 5 bases at V and 6 bases at J, with 17 bases between.